A selection of T cell receptor beta chains follows, all from one sample in a study of identical twins. From the 5' RACE reads, TCRdb called clonotypes with MiXCR, one entry per CDR3 protein. Of 450,000 to 650,000 distinct CDR3 sequences detected, nearly 15% appear once; the ten largest clones hold more than 0.4%. This sample also appeared in a second study, on yellow fever vaccine responses in identical twins.

Sequencing used CD4+ T cells sorted from blood. The source is a woman aged 18-29 years in good health. The CDR3 runs from the conserved cysteine through the conserved F or W. The D gene is left open where the match is weak. Rows give clone size only sometimes, using once, few, many, or a class for an expanded clone.

NA,TRBJ2-2,many,TRBV10-3,CAISAGQTNTGELFF,TGTGCCATCAGCGCGGGACAGACGAACACCGGGGAGCTGTTTTTT
NA,TRBJ1-1,few,TRBV12-3/TRBV12-4,CACSLPGTLGGLGTEAFF,TGTGCCTGCAGTTTACCCGGGACGTTGGGGGGCTTGGGTACTGAAGCTTTCTTT
NA,TRBJ2-3,few,TRBV3-1,CASSQDKVTQAADTQYF,TGTGCCAGCAGCCAAGATAAGGTGACCCAAGCCGCAGATACGCAGTATTTT
NA,TRBJ2-1,NA,TRBV20-1,CSARGQTSYNEQFF,TGCAGTGCTAGAGGACAGACCTCCTACAATGAGCAGTTCTTC
TRBD1,TRBJ2-1,many,TRBV5-6,CASQTGPQANEQFF,TGTGCCAGCCAGACAGGGCCGCAGGCAAATGAGCAGTTCTTC
NA,TRBJ1-5,NA,TRBV20-1,CSASGRNQPQHF,TGCAGTGCTAGTGGCAGAAATCAGCCCCAGCATTTT
TRBD2,TRBJ2-1,NA,TRBV7-9,CASLSTSGSKDEQFF,TGTGCCAGCCTATCGACTAGCGGGAGTAAAGATGAGCAGTTCTTC
NA,TRBJ2-3,few,TRBV12-3/TRBV12-4,CASSLGAGQYTDTQYF,TGTGCCAGCAGCCTCGGAGCAGGACAATACACAGATACGCAGTATTTT
NA,TRBJ2-2,NA,TRBV7-9,CASSPHGVRNTGELFF,TGTGCCAGCAGTCCCCACGGGGTCCGCAACACCGGGGAGCTGTTTTTT
NA,TRBJ2-2,many,TRBV5-1,CASSPVTLPTGGELFF,TGCGCCAGCAGCCCCGTGACACTCCCGACAGGCGGGGAGCTGTTTTTT
TRBD2,TRBJ2-1,NA,TRBV7-2,CASSLDSGSTYNEQFF,TGTGCCAGCAGCTTAGATAGCGGGAGTACCTACAATGAGCAGTTCTTC
TRBD2,TRBJ2-3,few,TRBV9,CASSVGLAVSTDTQYF,TGTGCCAGCAGCGTTGGACTAGCGGTAAGCACAGATACGCAGTATTTT
NA,TRBJ1-1,many,TRBV5-1,CASSLVGGGTEAFF,TGCGCCAGCAGCTTGGTAGGGGGAGGTACTGAAGCTTTCTTT
TRBD2,TRBJ2-1,NA,TRBV6-5,CASSSPLAGGTRSEQFF,TGTGCCAGCAGTTCACCATTAGCGGGAGGGACCCGAAGTGAGCAGTTCTTC
NA,TRBJ2-3,many,TRBV12-3/TRBV12-4,CASSRGGSTDTQYF,TGTGCCAGCAGCCGAGGGGGGAGCACAGATACGCAGTATTTT
NA,TRBJ1-4,NA,TRBV12-3/TRBV12-4,CASTSRETTNEKLFF,TGTGCCAGCACCTCCCGGGAAACAACTAATGAAAAACTGTTTTTT
TRBD1,TRBJ2-1,few,TRBV10-3,CAISGRTGGDEQFF,TGTGCCATCAGTGGACGGACAGGCGGCGATGAGCAGTTCTTC
NA,TRBJ2-3,NA,TRBV3-1,CASSPQGGLITDTQYF,TGTGCCAGCAGCCCTCAGGGGGGGCTGATCACAGATACGCAGTATTTT
TRBD1,TRBJ1-1,few,TRBV18,CASSKTGGVLSEAFF,TGTGCCAGCTCCAAGACAGGGGGCGTGTTATCTGAAGCTTTCTTT
NA,TRBJ2-1,many,TRBV5-1,CASSFLLGRAYNEQFF,TGCGCCAGCAGCTTTCTCTTGGGCAGAGCCTACAATGAGCAGTTCTTC
NA,TRBJ1-6,many,TRBV4-1,CASSRTESSYNSPLHF,TGCGCCAGCAGCCGGACAGAGAGCTCCTATAATTCACCCCTCCACTTT
TRBD2,TRBJ2-5,NA,TRBV12-3/TRBV12-4,CASSPLRGVSEETQYF,TGTGCCAGCAGTCCCCTACGGGGGGTCTCGGAAGAGACCCAGTACTTC
TRBD1,TRBJ1-5,few,TRBV7-9,CASSVGQGYSNQPQHF,TGTGCCAGCAGCGTCGGACAGGGCTATAGCAATCAGCCCCAGCATTTT
NA,TRBJ2-2,NA,TRBV10-3,CAISESGTNTGELFF,TGTGCCATCAGTGAGTCTGGAACGAACACCGGGGAGCTGTTTTTT
NA,TRBJ1-1,once,TRBV21-1,CASNLVQGATNTEAFF,TGTGCCAGCAATCTCGTTCAGGGGGCGACGAACACTGAAGCTTTCTTT
TRBD1,TRBJ1-1,many,TRBV5-6,CASSFRDRGIVYTEAFF,TGTGCCAGCAGCTTTCGGGACAGGGGAATTGTATACACTGAAGCTTTCTTT
TRBD2,TRBJ2-3,many,TRBV20-1,CSAREFSGRGTDTQYF,TGCAGTGCTAGAGAGTTTAGCGGGAGGGGGACAGATACGCAGTATTTT
NA,TRBJ1-5,few,TRBV3-1,CASSHENSNQPQHF,TGTGCCAGCAGCCATGAGAATAGCAATCAGCCCCAGCATTTT
TRBD2,TRBJ2-4,once,TRBV14,CASSQDWSSGRQYF,TGTGCCAGCAGCCAAGATTGGAGTAGCGGGAGGCAGTACTTC
TRBD2,TRBJ2-3,few,TRBV12-3/TRBV12-4,CASSIGLAGWDTQYF,TGTGCCAGCAGTATCGGACTAGCGGGGTGGGATACGCAGTATTTT
NA,TRBJ1-2,NA,TRBV5-1,CASSPEVSYGYTF,TGCGCCAGCAGCCCAGAGGTTTCGTATGGCTACACCTTC
NA,TRBJ2-1,NA,TRBV12-3/TRBV12-4,CASRGGWAGSDNEQFF,TGTGCCAGCAGGGGGGGCTGGGCGGGAAGCGACAATGAGCAGTTCTTC
TRBD1,TRBJ2-1,NA,TRBV7-9,CASSLGGTGSRPKQFF,TGTGCCAGCAGCTTAGGGGGGACAGGCTCGCGACCGAAGCAGTTCTTC
NA,TRBJ1-4,few,TRBV3-1,CASSQENQAFAEKLFF,TGTGCCAGCAGCCAAGAAAACCAGGCATTTGCTGAAAAACTGTTTTTT
TRBD1,TRBJ2-3,NA,TRBV4-1,CASSHRQGAADTQYF,TGCGCCAGCAGCCATAGACAGGGGGCGGCAGATACGCAGTATTTT
NA,TRBJ1-1,NA,TRBV29-1,CSVAWTAVEAFF,TGCAGCGTTGCTTGGACAGCGGTTGAAGCTTTCTTT
NA,TRBJ2-5,NA,TRBV2,CASILQELRETQYF,TGTGCCAGCATTCTGCAGGAGCTGAGAGAGACCCAGTACTTC
NA,TRBJ2-1,NA,TRBV12-3/TRBV12-4,CASNSGSSYNEQFF,TGTGCCAGCAACTCCGGGAGCTCCTACAATGAGCAGTTCTTC
NA,TRBJ2-4,NA,TRBV9,CASSDDPRELAKNIQYF,TGTGCCAGCAGCGACGACCCGAGGGAACTAGCCAAAAACATTCAGTACTTC
NA,TRBJ1-1,NA,TRBV20-1,CSARSPGNTEAFF,TGCAGTGCTAGGTCTCCAGGGAACACTGAAGCTTTCTTT
NA,TRBJ1-5,few,TRBV6-1,CASSEWGGPDQPQHF,TGTGCCAGCAGTGAATGGGGGGGCCCCGATCAGCCCCAGCATTTT
TRBD2,TRBJ2-1,NA,TRBV5-1,CASSLVWSRTSGRASDEQFF,TGCGCCAGCAGCTTGGTTTGGAGTCGGACTAGCGGGAGGGCCTCGGATGAGCAGTTCTTC
TRBD1,TRBJ1-1,few,TRBV6-5,CASSKGQGEAFF,TGTGCCAGCAGTAAGGGACAGGGTGAAGCTTTCTTT
TRBD1,TRBJ2-2,NA,TRBV6-1,CASTRDRRSGELFF,TGTGCCAGCACCAGGGACAGGCGATCCGGGGAGCTGTTTTTT
NA,TRBJ1-4,few,TRBV2,CASSEMGTRGEKLFF,TGTGCCAGCAGTGAAATGGGGACGCGGGGGGAAAAACTGTTTTTT
TRBD1,TRBJ2-3,NA,TRBV12-3/TRBV12-4,CASSHLPDRTSTDTQYF,TGTGCCAGCAGTCACTTACCGGACAGGACGAGCACAGATACGCAGTATTTT
NA,TRBJ2-5,few,TRBV20-1,CSVVRDQRETQYF,TGCAGTGTCGTCCGGGACCAACGAGAGACCCAGTACTTC
NA,TRBJ2-7,few,TRBV3-1,CASSQGRYEQYF,TGTGCCAGCAGCCAAGGCCGGTACGAGCAGTACTTC
NA,TRBJ2-6,few,TRBV10-2,CASSEGGTGANVLTF,TGCGCCAGCAGTGAGGGAGGGACTGGGGCCAACGTCCTGACTTTC